This TCR beta chain was retrieved from a study of blood T cell repertoires in COVID-19 (dated by TCRdb to 2018 to 2020). Regarding the complete study: The collaborator samples originated in the United States, Italy and Spain and spanned the acute and convalescent phases of COVID-19. The prospective study material was composed of cDNA or gDNA derived from T cells, B-cell-depleted T cells, or PBMCs. A freely available public database, intended as a resource for researchers studying the immune response to SARS-CoV-2, is where the repertoires were released. Samples were obtained from the ongoing ImmuneRACE study (first 160 participants) and from some 1,200 subjects provided by 6 global collaborators. Where HLA class I and class II types were available, the types were taken from metadata supplied by the sample provider, not from assay-based typing. Subjects who had been exposed to COVID-19, were actively infected with it, or had recovered from it provided the deeply sampled blood TCRbeta repertoires that made up the dataset. The sample metadata nearly always contained a de-identified subject ID, COVID-19 status, age in years and sex.

Whole blood was collected in K2EDTA tubes by collaborating institutions according to the institutions' own protocols. Collaborator samples were shipped for TCRbeta analysis as frozen whole blood, isolated PBMCs, or DNA extracted from either sample type. TCRbeta CDR3 regions were amplified from genomic DNA using the immunoSEQ Assay, a bias-controlled multiplex PCR. Per the authors' processing: Nucleated cell counts per sample were estimated from amplification of reference gene primers within the assay. Sequence reads were collapsed and filtered to measure the absolute abundance of every unique TCRbeta CDR3 rearrangement. For each sample, productive Simpson clonality was calculated as the square root of Simpson's diversity index across productive rearrangements. TCRdb took over this immuneACCESS table, retaining in-frame rearrangements with V and J assigned. Such tables are incomplete; in checked studies, under half of the missing clones stem from an unresolved V gene, and the remainder is unexplained. That table is the source of V, J and clone size, and D and trimming were worked out from the DNA. Across this sample there are more than 90,000 clones, with roughly 80% seen only once. The ten largest make up roughly 5.6% of the sample.

Broad study findings and their caveats: How much clinical and demographic metadata was included differed by source and by participant, and the metadata was provided uncurated.

The CDR3 starts with the cysteine, ends with the phenylalanine, and has 15 residues. Only the CDR3 part of the read is kept: 45 bases, read in frame from the first base. CDR1 and CDR2 are drawn from the germline V gene: KGHDR, SFDVKD. V trim: 1 base; J trim: 6 bases; unmatched bases: 6. This clone came up once. This receptor's antigen is unknown. Base quality data are lacking; no much larger clone is found one base away. The chain joins TRBV24-1 to TRBJ1-1; 8 junctional bases match TRBD1. Material for sequencing was peripheral blood. This TCR came from a man in his 70s with acute or convalescent COVID-19. The sequenced DNA: TGTGCCACCAGTGATTTCGACAGGGGAGCCCCTGAAGCTTTCTTT. This sequence encodes CATSDFDRGAPEAFF.